Each of the 2 T cell receptor beta chains below was sequenced from the same sample in a study of molecular identifiers for immune sequencing clone quantification. TCRdb re-derived calls from the PCR reads in MiXCR, one entry per CDR3 protein. The sample lists about 630,000 distinct CDR3 sequences; over 25% were seen once. The specimen sequenced was naive CD8+ T cells from blood, with Jurkat cell RNA spiked in. Subset of the sample: FACS-sorted CD8+CD4-CCR7+CD45RA+ naive T cells. These receptors were taken from a human donor in good health. Some libraries in this study had Jurkat cell RNA spiked in.

As to this clonotype: This may stem from a read error, because a much larger clone lies one nucleotide away. The rearrangement uses TRBV5-6 and TRBJ2-7, with 7 bases fitting TRBD1. Germline CDR1 and CDR2: SGHDT and YYEEEE. The CDR3 is 15 residues long. The CDR3 DNA follows: TGTGCCAGCAGCTCCTGGGGTGAGGGGGCCTACAAGCAGTACTTC. Translated: CASSSWGEGAYKQYF.

This clonotype was recorded many times. V gene TRBV6-5 combines with J gene TRBJ1-6; the D is unclear. Trimming removed 6 bases at V and 8 bases at J, with 8 bases between. The CDR3 spans 12 residues. Germline values: CDR1 MNHEY, CDR2 SVGAGI. This chain's CDR3 is CASRTWDSPLHF. CDR3 nucleotide sequence: TGTGCCAGCAGGACGTGGGATTCACCCCTCCACTTT.